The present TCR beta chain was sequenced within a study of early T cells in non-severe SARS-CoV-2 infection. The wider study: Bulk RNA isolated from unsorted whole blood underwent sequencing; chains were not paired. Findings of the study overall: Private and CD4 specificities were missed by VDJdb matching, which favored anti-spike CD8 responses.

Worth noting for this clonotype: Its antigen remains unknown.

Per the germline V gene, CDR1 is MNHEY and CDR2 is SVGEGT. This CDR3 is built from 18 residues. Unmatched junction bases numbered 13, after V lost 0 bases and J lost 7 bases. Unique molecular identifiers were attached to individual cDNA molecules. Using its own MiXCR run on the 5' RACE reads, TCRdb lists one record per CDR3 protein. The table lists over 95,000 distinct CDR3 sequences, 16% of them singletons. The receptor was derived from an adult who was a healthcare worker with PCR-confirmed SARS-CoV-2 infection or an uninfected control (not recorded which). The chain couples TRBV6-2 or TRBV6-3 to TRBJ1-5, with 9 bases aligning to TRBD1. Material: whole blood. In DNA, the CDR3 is TGTGCCAGCAGTTACTCGACGGGACAGGGATTTGGGCGACAGCCCCAGCATTTT. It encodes CASSYSTGQGFGRQPQHF.